This T cell receptor (beta chain) was captured by sequencing in a study of T cell clonotyping in hematopoietic cell transplantation. Repertoires were generated with immunoSEQ multiplex PCR, while TCRdb's copy carries only in-frame clones and drops some. The profile shows some 50,000 clones, around 84% of them singletons. Regarding time point: recipient sample about 28 days before transplant, after cytoreduction. CDR1 is SGHRS and CDR2 is YFSETQ in the germline V gene. This CDR3 is built from 14 residues. Trimming stripped 1 base from V and 7 bases from J, with 11 bases between. Specimen: peripheral blood mononuclear cells, collected before stem cell transplant. The origin of this receptor is a man aged 60 to 75 with myelodysplastic syndrome. Some clones in this sample may be carry-over from other donors' samples. The chain uses TRBV5-1 and TRBJ1-4; no reliable D call. CDR3 loop: CASSLSPLLEKLFF. In DNA form, the CDR3 reads TGCGCCAGCAGCTTGTCACCCCTACTTGAAAAACTGTTTTTT.